These T cell receptor beta chains were read from a single sample in a study of blood T cell repertoires in COVID-19. The assay was immunoSEQ multiplex PCR, and TCRdb's table has in-frame clones only and misses some. The table lists about 28,000 clones, 87% of them singletons. Input material: peripheral blood. All receptors come from a human donor in a cohort sampled during active COVID-19. Each CDR3 is given with its conserved first and last residue. The D gene is left open where the match is weak. Clone size is shown for a subset of rows, as once, few, many or a class of expanded clone.

j_call v_call d_call clone_size cdr3_nt cdr3_aa
TRBJ1-2 TRBV6-5 . few TGTGCCAGCAGTTTATCTGGGGGCAGCTATGGCTACACCTTC CASSLSGGSYGYTF
TRBJ2-2 TRBV5-1 TRBD1 . TGCGCCAGCAGCCGGGGACAGGGATCGGATACCGGGGAGCTGTTTTTT CASSRGQGSDTGELFF
TRBJ1-2 TRBV20-1 . . TGCAGCGGGAGGGGGGTTGACGGCTACACCTTC CSGRGVDGYTF
TRBJ2-7 TRBV27 . once TGTGCCAGCAGGTTGTTCGGCGGTGGAGGGAACTACGAGCAGTACTTC CASRLFGGGGNYEQYF
TRBJ2-7 TRBV18 TRBD2 . TGTGCCAGCTCACTACAACAGACTAGCGCCCAGAGCTCCTACGAGCAGTACTTC CASSLQQTSAQSSYEQYF
TRBJ2-1 TRBV2 TRBD2 once TGTGCCAGCAGGCAACTAGCGGGGGGCTACAATGAGCAGTTCTTC CASRQLAGGYNEQFF
TRBJ1-1 TRBV29-1 . . TGCAGCGTTGAAGCTCCAGGGCTGGTTTACACTGAAGCTTTCTTT CSVEAPGLVYTEAFF
TRBJ1-5 TRBV15 . few TGTGCCACCGGTACATTTGAAAGGAGAAATCAGCCCCAGCATTTT CATGTFERRNQPQHF
TRBJ2-3 TRBV4-3 TRBD2 . TGCGCCAGCAGCCAGGGTGGGAGGGCCCCAGATACGCAGTATTTT CASSQGGRAPDTQYF
TRBJ1-2 TRBV7-2 . . TGTGCCAGCAGCTTAGTTGGGGGCGCCGATGTCTCTGGCTACACCTTC CASSLVGGADVSGYTF
TRBJ2-1 TRBV4-2 TRBD1 . TGTGCCAGCAGCCAATTTCCGGGACAGGGGGCATTTGGTGAGCAGTTCTTC CASSQFPGQGAFGEQFF
TRBJ2-5 TRBV7-8 TRBD1 few TGTGCCAGCAGCTTTGCCGGGACAGGGGTTAGAGAGACCCAGTACTTC CASSFAGTGVRETQYF
TRBJ2-2 TRBV6-5 . . TGTGCCAGCAGTTTGGGAACTAGTCCGGGGACCGGGGAGCTGTTTTTT CASSLGTSPGTGELFF
TRBJ2-6 TRBV7-9 . . TGTGCCAGCAGCTTAGTGCTATCTGGGGCCAACGTCCTGACTTTC CASSLVLSGANVLTF
TRBJ2-2 TRBV29-1 TRBD1 once TGCAGCGTTGATCCGACAGGGCGGGGGGAGCTGTTTTTT CSVDPTGRGELFF
TRBJ1-6 TRBV11-2 . medium-sized TGTGCCAGCAACTTAGTGGCAGGGCCCAATTCACCCCTCCACTTT CASNLVAGPNSPLHF
TRBJ2-5 TRBV2 TRBD2 few TGTGCCACACAAGGGCCGGGGGGGACCCAGTACTTC CATQGPGGTQYF